This paragraph covers one T cell receptor (beta chain) sequence. Antigen: not known. The data were obtained in a study of cytomegalovirus exposure and HLA in healthy donors. As for the study in general: Assignment to the Caucasian-associated ancestry cluster applied to 75% to 85% of the approximately 400 genotyped donors. Points from the study as a whole: Among TCR beta chains, those listed as cytomegalovirus-associated numbered about 160. The records held CMV serostatus as the only immune exposure information.

Trimming cost V 2 bases and J 6 bases, with 10 bases left between them. CDR3 length equals 14 residues. The germline gives CDR1 KGHSH, CDR2 LQKENI. PCR involved 60 Vbeta and 13 Jbeta primers. Clones were read by immunoSEQ multiplex PCR, and TCRdb kept only the in-frame ones, dropping some. The repertoire consists of about 200,000 clones, with 80% to 90% occurring once and the leading ten covering about 3%. Sequencing input: PBMCs. The clonotype comes from a man younger than 45 in good health and CMV-seronegative. The V gene is TRBV18, the J gene TRBJ2-2; D ambiguous. The CDR3 here is CASSPSNGAGELFF. The DNA for the CDR3 is TGTGCCAGCTCACCAAGTAACGGAGCCGGGGAGCTGTTTTTT.